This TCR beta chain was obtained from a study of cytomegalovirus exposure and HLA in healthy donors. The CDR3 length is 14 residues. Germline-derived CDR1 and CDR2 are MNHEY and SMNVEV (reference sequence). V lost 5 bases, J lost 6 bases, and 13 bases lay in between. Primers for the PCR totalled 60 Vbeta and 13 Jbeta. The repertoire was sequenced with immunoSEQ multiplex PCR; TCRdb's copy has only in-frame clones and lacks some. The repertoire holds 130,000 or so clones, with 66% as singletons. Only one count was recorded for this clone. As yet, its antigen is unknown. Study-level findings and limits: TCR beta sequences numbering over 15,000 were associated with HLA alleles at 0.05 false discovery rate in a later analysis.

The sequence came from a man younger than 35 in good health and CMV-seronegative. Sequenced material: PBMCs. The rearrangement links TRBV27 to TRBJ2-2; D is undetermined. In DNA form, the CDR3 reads TGTGCCAGCAGTGAAAGTCTACGCGCCGGGGAGCTGTTTTTT. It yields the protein CASSESLRAGELFF.